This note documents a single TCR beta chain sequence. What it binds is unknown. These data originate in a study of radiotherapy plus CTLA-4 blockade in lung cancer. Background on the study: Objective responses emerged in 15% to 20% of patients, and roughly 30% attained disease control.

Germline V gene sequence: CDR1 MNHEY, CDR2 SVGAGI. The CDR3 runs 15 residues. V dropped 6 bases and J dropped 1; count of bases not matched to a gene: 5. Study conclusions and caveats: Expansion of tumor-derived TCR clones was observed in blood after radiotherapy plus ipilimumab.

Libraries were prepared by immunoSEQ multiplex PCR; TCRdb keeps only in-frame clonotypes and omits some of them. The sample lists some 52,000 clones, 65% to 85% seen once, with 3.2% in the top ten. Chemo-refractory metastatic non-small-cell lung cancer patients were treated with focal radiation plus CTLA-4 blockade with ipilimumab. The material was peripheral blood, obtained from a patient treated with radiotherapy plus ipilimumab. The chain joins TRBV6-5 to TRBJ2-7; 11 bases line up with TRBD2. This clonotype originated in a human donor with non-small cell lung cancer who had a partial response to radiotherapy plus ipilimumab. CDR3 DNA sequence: TGTGCCAGCAGGGGAGGGACTAGCGGTTCCTACGAGCAGTACTTC. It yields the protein CASRGGTSGSYEQYF.